This T cell receptor beta chain comes out of a study of blood T cells in healthy people across ages. The overall study: The capture of about one barcoded beta molecule per two T cells was achieved by template switching.

The CDR3 spans 15 residues. Trimming at V came to 0 bases and at J to 5 bases, leaving 6 bases not matched to a gene. Germline CDR1 is SGHRS and CDR2 is YFSETQ. Sample-barcoded 5' priming and a J-beta primer mix drove a second PCR of roughly 6 to 12 cycles. TCRdb reprocessed the 5' RACE reads with MiXCR, giving one entry per CDR3 protein. The data show roughly 1,700,000 distinct CDR3 sequences, about 30% seen once. In terms of origin and age, donors were healthy Caucasian individuals from Russia aged about 6 to 90. Every donor contributed roughly 10 milliliters of peripheral blood by blood draw. This receptor was identified in a woman in her 30s in good health. Sequencing was performed on blood. The V gene is TRBV5-1, the J gene TRBJ1-2; 8 nucleotides agree with TRBD1. This chain's CDR3 is CASSLEGTGGYGYTF. CDR3 nucleotides: TGCGCCAGCAGCTTGGAGGGGACAGGTGGATATGGCTACACCTTC.